This TCR beta chain was obtained from a study of cytomegalovirus exposure and HLA in healthy donors (dated by TCRdb to about 2017). Regarding the complete study: According to a later analysis, one platform produced both the 100 to 150 validation repertoires and the 620 or so repertoires of the first cohort. The study was designed to test whether signatures of past pathogen exposure could be identified by cataloging public T cell receptors. In addition to the first cohort of 666 subjects, a separate validation cohort of 130 or so different subjects was used. To predict cytomegalovirus infection status, the study combined high-throughput TCR immunosequencing, statistical association of individual TCRs with disease status, and machine learning.

Its CDR3 holds 14 amino acids, cysteine through phenylalanine. Left in the record is the CDR3 DNA by itself, 42 bases read in frame from the first base. CDR1 and CDR2 (MDHEN, SYDVKM) derive from the germline V gene. V loses 7 bases, J loses 4 bases, and the germline ends lie 13 bases apart. The donors belonged to the validation cohort of over a hundred subjects, which was separate from the approximately 700-subject first cohort. On this clone: Its antigen remains unidentified. Base quality data are lacking; no much larger clone is found one base away.

What the authors observed across the whole study: While some public TCRs were present in many individuals, most TCR sequences turned up only very rarely across donors. A later analysis lacked HLA typing for the validation cohort, so it scored co-occurrence in that cohort across all 120 or so repertoires. In a later analysis, TCRs clustered in the first cohort were found to also tend to co-occur in the approximately 110 validation repertoires, with 85% to 95% of cluster scores above 0. In both the original and validation cohorts, the classifier was reported to diagnose cytomegalovirus status with high specificity and sensitivity. In vitro tests confirmed that a few of the cytomegalovirus-associated TCR beta chains recognize cytomegalovirus antigens. It was suggested by the authors that the approach could potentially be generalized to other disease states and immunological phenotypes. In the study, 150 to 200 TCR beta chains were listed as associated with cytomegalovirus.

Receptor libraries were prepared by the immunoSEQ multiplex PCR assay. The study's own analysis went as follows. A statistical classification framework was developed to diagnose cytomegalovirus status using the catalog of TCR beta chain sequences. The table was pulled from immuneACCESS by TCRdb, which kept in-frame rearrangements only. Such tables lose some clones; where checked, under half of the loss comes from unresolved V genes, and the rest has no known cause. The DNA was the basis for D and trimming; V, J and clone size are from that table. The sample includes roughly 150,000 clones, with 85% to 90% observed a single time. In total, the top ten clones hold 3% to 3.5% of the sample.

In this chain, TRBV28 is recombined with TRBJ2-2; no D gene call is confident. This sequence was found in a woman aged 18 to 35 in good health and CMV-seropositive. Sequences were obtained from PBMCs. The DNA reads as follows: TGTGCCAGCAATAGTAGTCCCGGCACCGGGGAGCTGTTTTTT. This encodes CASNSSPGTGELFF.